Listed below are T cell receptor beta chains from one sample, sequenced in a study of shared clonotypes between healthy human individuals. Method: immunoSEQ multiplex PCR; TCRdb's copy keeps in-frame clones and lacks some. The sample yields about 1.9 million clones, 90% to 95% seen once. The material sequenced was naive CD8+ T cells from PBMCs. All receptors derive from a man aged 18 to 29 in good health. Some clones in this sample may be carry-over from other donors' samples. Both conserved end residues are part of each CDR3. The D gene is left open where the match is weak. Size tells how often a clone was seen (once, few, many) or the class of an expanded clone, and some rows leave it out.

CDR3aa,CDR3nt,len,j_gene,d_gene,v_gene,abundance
CASSPLQGANTEAFF,TGTGCCAGCAGTCCCCTACAGGGGGCGAACACTGAAGCTTTCTTT,15,TRBJ1-1,TRBD1,TRBV27,.
CAWSWGGSNEQFF,TGTGCCTGGAGTTGGGGCGGGAGTAATGAGCAGTTCTTC,13,TRBJ2-1,TRBD2,TRBV30,.
CASSPRTAGHYEQYF,TGTGCCAGCAGCCCCAGGACAGCCGGACATTACGAGCAGTACTTC,15,TRBJ2-7,.,TRBV7-8,.
CASSLSGDQVWGYTF,TGTGCCAGCAGTTTATCGGGGGATCAGGTTTGGGGCTACACCTTC,15,TRBJ1-2,.,TRBV27,.
CASSQERPQRDYGYTF,TGCGCCAGCAGCCAAGAAAGACCGCAGCGAGACTATGGCTACACCTTC,16,TRBJ1-2,.,TRBV4-3,once
CASRGRAATNEKLFF,TGCGCCAGCAGAGGGAGAGCTGCAACTAATGAAAAACTGTTTTTT,15,TRBJ1-4,.,TRBV5-1,.
CATSAFGGGHTEAFF,TGTGCCACCAGCGCCTTCGGGGGAGGGCACACTGAAGCTTTCTTT,15,TRBJ1-1,.,TRBV15,.
CATSSIGTNEKLFF,TGTGCCACCAGCAGCATCGGAACTAATGAAAAACTGTTTTTT,14,TRBJ1-4,.,TRBV15,.
CASSSSDLATGVWSQHF,TGTGCCAGCAGCTCCTCAGACCTTGCGACAGGGGTTTGGTCCCAGCATTTT,17,TRBJ1-5,TRBD1,TRBV7-8,.
CASSPDRGFYEQYF,TGTGCCAGCAGCCCGGACAGGGGGTTCTACGAGCAGTACTTC,14,TRBJ2-7,TRBD1,TRBV14,.
CASSDRAGGTHEQFF,TGCGCCAGCAGTGATCGGGCGGGGGGGACCCATGAGCAGTTCTTC,15,TRBJ2-1,TRBD2,TRBV10-1,.
CASSTADRTYNEQFF,TGTGCCAGTAGTACAGCAGACAGAACCTACAATGAGCAGTTCTTC,15,TRBJ2-1,.,TRBV19,.
CASSSLGSPDSPSGNTIYF,TGTGCCAGCAGCTCCCTGGGGTCCCCGGATTCACCCTCTGGAAACACCATATATTTT,19,TRBJ1-3,.,TRBV5-8,.
CATSRGALAGHQETQYF,TGTGCCACCAGCAGAGGGGCCCTAGCGGGACACCAAGAGACCCAGTACTTC,17,TRBJ2-5,TRBD2,TRBV15,.
CAGPGTLGVTDTQYF,TGTGCCGGGCCCGGGACCCTCGGTGTCACAGATACGCAGTATTTT,15,TRBJ2-3,.,TRBV2,.
CASSPATSGSYAYEQFF,TGCGCCAGCAGCCCGGCGACTAGCGGGAGTTATGCTTATGAGCAGTTCTTC,17,TRBJ2-1,TRBD2,TRBV5-1,.
CASSLDLYGAGGETQYF,TGTGCCAGCAGCTTGGATCTTTATGGGGCGGGCGGTGAGACCCAGTACTTC,17,TRBJ2-5,.,TRBV5-5,.
CASSQDEDRGLLNYGYTF,TGCGCCAGCAGCCAAGATGAGGACAGGGGGCTCCTAAACTATGGCTACACCTTC,18,TRBJ1-2,TRBD1,TRBV4-1,.
CAWSDRTGPYQETQYF,TGTGCCTGGAGTGACCGGACAGGCCCGTACCAAGAGACCCAGTACTTC,16,TRBJ2-5,TRBD1,TRBV30,.
CASSFGGSTYEQYF,TGTGCCAGCAGCTTCGGTGGTTCGACCTACGAGCAGTACTTC,14,TRBJ2-7,.,TRBV7-2,.
CASSPPRTNNEQFF,TGTGCCAGCAGCCCCCCCCGGACGAACAATGAGCAGTTCTTC,14,TRBJ2-1,.,TRBV7-9,.